This T cell receptor (beta chain) derives from a study of blood T cell repertoires in COVID-19. Study-level background: The study drew acute and convalescent COVID-19 samples from the United States, Italy and Spain. Sources were T cells, B-cell-depleted T cells, or PBMCs; the material itself was cDNA or gDNA.

This CDR3 has 11 residues. The V gene's germline CDR1 is MDHEN and CDR2 SYDVKM. Per the original methods: Estimation of nucleated cell counts was performed using reference gene primer amplification. The repertoire was sequenced with immunoSEQ multiplex PCR; TCRdb's copy has only in-frame clones and lacks some. The V and J calls and clone size come from that table; D and trimming were worked out from the DNA. The data contain tens of thousands of clones, about 85% of them seen just once; the ten biggest clones take up 3.4%. A remark on this clone: Relative to the germline gene, one junction end is altered; a read error may explain this.

In Seattle, patients joined the study during active infection and were tracked longitudinally. What was sequenced was peripheral blood. The rearrangement links TRBV28 to TRBJ2-7, with a possible D match to TRBD1 (6 bases). This TCR derives from a woman between 45 and 60 years old with COVID-19, enrolled during active disease. In nucleotides, the CDR3 is TGTGCCAGCGGACCCCGGGACACCTGTATCTTC. Its translation is CASGPRDTCIF.